This passage covers 14 T cell receptor beta chains from one sample sequenced in a study of tumor-infiltrating lymphocytes in primary liver carcinoma. Blood RNA originated from unsorted whole blood, with germline DNA additionally extracted. Researchers generated TCR beta cDNA from approximately 500 ng of total RNA, relying on a constant-region primer. Sequencing libraries for TCR beta derived from three nested multiplex PCR rounds that used slightly modified ARM-PCR. Investigators reported that the first two PCR rounds, at around 9 cycles each, used TRBV1-TRBV30 forward primers with a C-beta reverse primer. TCRdb processed the multiplex PCR reads anew with MiXCR; each CDR3 protein has one entry. This repertoire shows fewer than 400,000 distinct CDR3 sequences, about 60% found once; its top ten account for roughly 9%. The sequenced sample consisted of peripheral blood. These receptors were taken from a man between 35 and 55 years old with primary liver carcinoma and hepatitis B virus infection.

A remark on this clonotype: Being one base from a much bigger clone, this may be a read error. The J gene is TRBJ2-1, the V gene TRBV4-2; 9 nucleotides line up with TRBD2. The CDR3 extends over 15 amino acids. CDR1 and CDR2 (germline): LGHNA, YNFKEQ. Here the CDR3 reads CASSQGGGASHDQFF. The CDR3 DNA is TGTGCCAGCAGCCAAGGCGGGGGGGCTTCCCATGACCAGTTCTTC.

This clonotype occurred a few times. The gene calls are TRBV6-1 and TRBJ2-7; a possible D gene is TRBD2 (6 bases). CDR1 and CDR2 from the germline V gene are MNHNS and SASEGT. The CDR3 totals 15 residues. The V and J ends lost 6 bases and 2 bases respectively, with 17 bases between them. The CDR3 spells CASRVTGTGAYEQYF. The CDR3 nucleotides read TGTGCCAGCAGGGTGACCGGGACGGGAGCCTACGAGCAGTACTTC.

This clonotype was seen ten or more times. This chain links TRBV6-1 with TRBJ1-2, with D possibly matching TRBD1 (5 bases). The CDR3 is 8 residues long. CDR1 MNHNS and CDR2 SASEGT come from the germline V gene. The V end was cut by 11 bases, the J end by 7 bases, with 5 bases between. The CDR3: CAGGGYTF. CDR3 in DNA: TGTGCCGGGGGTGGCTACACCTTC.

This clonotype occurred a few times. The chain has TRBV12-3 or TRBV12-4 and TRBJ2-3; weak D call: TRBD1 (6 bases). CDR3 length: 14 residues. Between the trimmed V and J ends, which lost 3 bases and 3 bases, there was a span of 10 bases. CDR3 amino acids: CASSFWGHTDTQYF. The DNA of the CDR3 is TGTGCCAGCAGTTTTTGGGGGCATACAGATACGCAGTATTTT.

In the case of this clonotype: This may be a read error, as it is one base from a much larger clone. The chain combines TRBV4-3 with TRBJ2-5; weak D call: TRBD2 (6 bases). From germline, CDR1 is LGHNA and CDR2 YSLEER. CDR3 length: 15 amino acids. The CDR3 region has the DNA TGCGACAGCAGCCAAGAGGGACTGCCGTCTGAGACCCAGTACTTC. As protein: CDSSQEGLPSETQYF.

This clonotype appeared many times. The chain carries TRBV4-1 and TRBJ2-1; 10 nucleotides agree with TRBD2. Germline V gene data show CDR1 as MGHRA and CDR2 as YSYEKL. This CDR3 contains 15 residues. With V trimmed by 5 bases and J by 2 bases, 3 bases remained unmatched. The CDR3 coding sequence is TGCGCCAGCAGCAGGACTAGCGGTGCCTACAATGAGCAGTTCTTC. Translating gives CASSRTSGAYNEQFF.

This clonotype was observed a single time. At one end the junction does not follow the germline gene, possibly because of a read error. The J gene is TRBJ1-5, the V gene TRBV28; perhaps TRBD1 as D (6 bases). This CDR3 has 13 residues. CDR1 and CDR2 from the germline V gene are MDHEN and SYDVKM. Written as DNA, the CDR3 is TGTGCCAGCTTGCGGACAGTTTTGGGCGCCCAACATTTT. Translating gives CASLRTVLGAQHF. Full variable domain (missing parts from reference TRBV28 and TRBJ1-5): DVKVTQSSRYLVKRTGEKVFLECVQDMDHENMFWYRQDPGLGLRLIYFSYDVKMKEKGDIPEGYSVSREKKERFSLILESASTNQTSMYLCASLRTVLGAQHFGDGTRLSIL.

This clonotype was counted many times. A junction end diverges from the germline sequence, so it may reflect a read error. V gene TRBV7-8 combines with J gene TRBJ2-3, with a tentative D call TRBD2 (7 bases). There are 14 residues in the CDR3. Germline CDR1 reads SGHVS; CDR2 reads FQNEAQ. CDR3 protein: CASRLGGGADTQYF. The CDR3 DNA is TGTGCCAGCAGATTAGGGGGGGGGGCAGATACGCAGTATTTT.

In its sample, this clonotype was seen many times. The chain combines TRBV6-6 with TRBJ2-1; D is perhaps TRBD2 (6 bases). The CDR3 has 15 amino acids. The germline V and J ends were trimmed by 2 bases and 1 base, with 9 bases remaining between them. Germline V gives CDR1 MNHNY, CDR2 SVGAGI (reference sequence). The CDR3 coding sequence is TGTGCCAGCAGTTACGGCGGGGCATCCTACAATGAGCAGTTCTTC. Translation gives CASSYGGASYNEQFF.

This chain joins TRBV5-4 and TRBJ2-2, with D possibly matching TRBD1 (6 bases). The CDR3 sequence is 15 residues long. Trimming took 3 bases from V and 7 from J, leaving 16 bases between them. CDR1 is SGHNT and CDR2 is YYREEE in the germline V gene (reference sequence). The CDR3 here is CASSYRQVRIGELFF. CDR3 DNA: TGTGCCAGCAGCTATCGACAGGTTCGCATCGGGGAGCTGTTTTTT.

Comments on this clonotype: At one of its ends the junction is not consistent with the germline gene, which may arise from a read error. This chain joins TRBV5-4 and TRBJ2-6, with a possible D match to TRBD1 (5 bases). CDR3 length: 17 amino acids. Germline values: CDR1 SGHNT, CDR2 YYREEE (reference sequence). The DNA of the CDR3 is TGTGCCAGCAGCTCGTGGGGCCTCCACTCTGGGGCCAACGTCCTGGCTTTC. Amino acid sequence: CASSSWGLHSGANVLAF.

The gene calls are TRBV4-1 and TRBJ1-1, with a tentative D call TRBD1 (6 bases). There are 16 residues in the CDR3. Germline V CDR1 and CDR2: MGHRA, YSYEKL. V was trimmed by 3 bases and J by 1 base, leaving 15 bases between them. The CDR3 nucleotides read TGCGCCAGCAGCCAGATCACCGGGACAACGAACACTGAAGCTTTCTTT. This sequence encodes CASSQITGTTNTEAFF.

This clonotype was observed once. A junction boundary mismatches the germline segment, possibly from a read error. This chain links TRBV6-6 with TRBJ2-5; 11 nucleotides align to TRBD1. Germline V gene sequence: CDR1 MNHNY, CDR2 SVGAGI (reference sequence). This CDR3 comprises 21 residues. The CDR3 protein is CASNYFPGQGGVMGRQETQYF. CDR3 nucleotide sequence: TGTGCCAGCAATTACTTCCCGGGACAGGGGGGGGTTATGGGACGGCAAGAGACCCAGTACTTC.

This clonotype was found many times. The chain is built from TRBV6-2 or TRBV6-3 and TRBJ1-1; D might be TRBD1 (5 bases). Germline V gives CDR1 MNHEY, CDR2 SVGEGT. This CDR3 is built from 15 residues. V was pared by 6 bases and J by 5 bases, with 19 bases between. CDR3 coding DNA: TGTGCCAGCAGCAGATCCGGGGAGGGGAGGACTGAAGCTTTCTTT. This gives the protein CASSRSGEGRTEAFF.